Listed below are T cell receptor beta chains from one sample, sequenced in a study of CD8+ T cells in alopecia areata. The method was immunoSEQ multiplex PCR; TCRdb's version includes in-frame clones alone and lacks a portion of them. The sample comprises over 85,000 clones, about 64% of which are singletons, and roughly a sixth rests with the top ten. The sample in question was CD8+ T cells sorted from blood, obtained at week 4, from a patient treated with tofacitinib. The source of these receptors is a human donor with alopecia areata. The CDR3 runs from the conserved cysteine through the conserved F or W. The D gene is left open where the match is weak. Size values are once, few and many counts, or a class for expanded clones, and some rows have none.

>TRBD1|14|-|TRBJ2-7|TRBV5-1
TGCGCCAGCAGCTTTGCAGGGGGCTCCTACGAGCAGTACTTC
CASSFAGGSYEQYF
>-|16|-|TRBJ2-1|TRBV21-1
TGTGCCAGCAGCAAAGGCCTAGCGGGGGGGCGAGATGAGCAGTTCTTC
CASSKGLAGGRDEQFF
>-|13|-|TRBJ2-5|TRBV6-6
TGTGCCAGCAGTTACTTGGGGAAAGAGACCCAGTACTTC
CASSYLGKETQYF
>-|16|few|TRBJ1-1|TRBV9
TGTGCCAGCAGCACCCGGGACACCCCCACGAGGACTGAAGCTTTCTTT
CASSTRDTPTRTEAFF
>-|15|-|TRBJ2-5|TRBV7-6
TGTGCCAGCAGCTTAGTATTGGGTACACAAGAGACCCAGTACTTC
CASSLVLGTQETQYF
>-|10|-|TRBJ2-5|TRBV28
TGTGCCAGCAGTGAAGAGACCCAGTACTTC
CASSEETQYF
>TRBD1|16|-|TRBJ1-2|TRBV7-9
TGTGCCAGCAGCTTACCCACGGGGACAGAGAACTATGGCTACACCTTC
CASSLPTGTENYGYTF
>TRBD1|17|-|TRBJ2-7|TRBV6-1
TGTGCCAGCAGTGACGGGACAGGCCGCCTCTTCTCCTACGAGCAGTACTTC
CASSDGTGRLFSYEQYF
>-|12|few|TRBJ2-7|TRBV5-1
TGCGCCAGCAGCTTGGGATACTACGAGCAGTACTTC
CASSLGYYEQYF
>TRBD1|13|few|TRBJ2-1|TRBV28
TGTGCCAGCAGGACGACAGGGAACAATGAGCAGTTCTTC
CASRTTGNNEQFF
>TRBD1|16|few|TRBJ2-5|TRBV7-9
TGTGCCAGCAGCTTACTAAGACAGGGGGCTGAAGAGACCCAGTACTTC
CASSLLRQGAEETQYF
>-|16|-|TRBJ2-4|TRBV29-1
TGCAGCGTTGAAGGGTACGGCTCAATTGAGGGAAACATTCAGTACTTC
CSVEGYGSIEGNIQYF
>TRBD1|16|few|TRBJ2-3|TRBV23-1
TGCGCCAGCAGTCCCGGACAGGGGGCCTCTTCAGATACGCAGTATTTT
CASSPGQGASSDTQYF
>-|12|many|TRBJ2-1|TRBV7-8
TGTGCCAGCAGCTTATTAGCTGATGAGCAGTTCTTC
CASSLLADEQFF
>-|12|-|TRBJ1-6|TRBV4-1
TGCGCCAGCAGTGAAAGAAATTCACCCCTCCACTTT
CASSERNSPLHF
>-|13|-|TRBJ1-5|TRBV30
TGTGCCTGGAGTGTACAAGCAAATCAGCCCCAGCATTTT
CAWSVQANQPQHF
>-|12|-|TRBJ1-1|TRBV29-1
TGCAGCGTTGGTGGCAGGGACACTGAAGCTTTCTTT
CSVGGRDTEAFF
>-|13|once|TRBJ1-2|TRBV29-1
TGCAGCGTTGATCCCGCAGACCGCTATGGCTACACCTTC
CSVDPADRYGYTF
>-|12|few|TRBJ2-1|TRBV6-5
TGTGCCAGCAGAAACATGGGGGATGAGCAGTTCTTC
CASRNMGDEQFF
>-|15|-|TRBJ2-6|TRBV9
TGTGCCAGCAGCGTAGAGGGGACCGGGGCCAACGTCCTGACTTTC
CASSVEGTGANVLTF
>TRBD2|16|-|TRBJ2-1|TRBV2
TGTGCCACCGGCTTCGGGACTAGCGGGAGGGCCAATGAGCAGTTCTTC
CATGFGTSGRANEQFF
>-|13|-|TRBJ2-1|TRBV5-1
TGCGCCAGCAGCCTCCCCCCGAGCGATGAGCAGTTCTTC
CASSLPPSDEQFF
>-|15|-|TRBJ1-2|TRBV5-1
TGCGCCAGCAGCTTGGACAGCCTAGCTAACTATGGCTACACCTTC
CASSLDSLANYGYTF
>-|16|few|TRBJ2-4|TRBV28
TGTGCCAGCAGTCTCTCTCCCCGGGACTTTGGGAACATTCAGTACTTC
CASSLSPRDFGNIQYF
>TRBD1|12|-|TRBJ1-1|TRBV19
TGTGCCAGTAGTGTAGGGACAGCTGAAGCTTTCTTT
CASSVGTAEAFF
>TRBD1|15|-|TRBJ2-7|TRBV5-5
TGTGCCAGCAGCACTCTGGGACAGGGACCCTACGAGCAGTACTTC
CASSTLGQGPYEQYF
>-|12|-|TRBJ1-1|TRBV5-1
TGCGCCAGCAGTTACTCGAACACTGAAGCTTTCTTT
CASSYSNTEAFF
>-|15|-|TRBJ2-7|TRBV29-1
TGCAGCGTTGAAGACTGGCAGGGGGGCTCCTACGAGCAGTACTTC
CSVEDWQGGSYEQYF
>-|11|-|TRBJ2-2|TRBV15
TGTGCCACCAGCAGAGATATGGAGCTGTTTTTT
CATSRDMELFF
>TRBD2|18|-|TRBJ2-5|TRBV25-1
TGTGCCAGCAGTGGCGAGGGACTAGCGGGAGGTCAGTGGGAGACCCAGTACTTC
CASSGEGLAGGQWETQYF
>-|15|-|TRBJ2-7|TRBV6-4
TGTGCCAGCAGTGGCTACAGGGTTAAATCCTACGAGCAGTACTTC
CASSGYRVKSYEQYF
>TRBD2|18|-|TRBJ2-1|TRBV30
TGTGCCTGGAGTGTACTAATCGGGCCTAGCGGTATTTACAATGAGCAGTTCTTC
CAWSVLIGPSGIYNEQFF
>TRBD1|14|-|TRBJ2-7|TRBV27
TGTGCCAGCAGTTTATTTCAGGGGGTCTACGAGCAGTACTTC
CASSLFQGVYEQYF
>-|14|-|TRBJ2-1|TRBV27
TGTGCCAGCAGTTCCTCAGGCTCCTACAATGAGCAGTTCTTC
CASSSSGSYNEQFF
>TRBD1|18|few|TRBJ2-6|TRBV29-1
TGCAGCGTTGAAGATATTCCGGACAGGGGGCATGGGGCCAACGTCCTGACTTTC
CSVEDIPDRGHGANVLTF
>-|13|-|TRBJ2-3|TRBV25-1
TGTGCCAGCACCGGGAGTAGCACAGATACGCAGTATTTT
CASTGSSTDTQYF
>TRBD1|15|-|TRBJ2-5|TRBV4-3
TGCGCCAGCAGCCAAGCCAGGACAGGGATTGGGACCCAGTACTTC
CASSQARTGIGTQYF
>-|14|few|TRBJ2-1|TRBV28
TGTGCCAGCCGGAGGGAGAGCTCCTACAATGAGCAGTTCTTC
CASRRESSYNEQFF